What follows are 15 T cell receptor beta chains derived from one specimen sequenced in a study of T cells after yellow fever vaccination. TCRdb itself ran the 5' RACE reads through MiXCR, one entry per CDR3 protein. The sample carries 200,000 to 300,000 distinct CDR3 sequences, 10% to 15% recorded once. Sequences were derived from CD4+ T cells sorted from PBMCs, sampled 45 days after the yellow fever booster vaccination. Receptor source: a young man who received the YFV17D yellow fever vaccine.

The chain employs TRBV6-1 and TRBJ2-4, with 8 bases aligning to TRBD1. The germline CDR1 and CDR2 sequences are MNHNS and SASEGT. The CDR3 consists of 17 residues. With 5 bases clipped from V and 6 bases from J, the junction kept 15 bases outside the gene matches. CDR3 sequence reads: CASSPDREDLLGNIQYF. CDR3 DNA: TGTGCCAGCAGTCCGGACAGGGAGGACCTCCTCGGAAACATTCAGTACTTC.

J is TRBJ1-2 and V is TRBV5-1; 8 nucleotides align to TRBD1. Trimming cost V 6 bases and J 7 bases; bases outside gene matches: 11. From germline, CDR1 is SGHRS and CDR2 YFSETQ. The CDR3 spans 14 residues. CDR3 in DNA: TGCGCCAGCACCCTCCTAGGCACAGGGGGTGGCTACACCTTC. This translates into CASTLLGTGGGYTF.

Only a few counts were recorded for this clonotype. V is TRBV10-1 and J is TRBJ2-5; D is uncertain. Trimming shortened V by 6 bases and J by 1 base, and 12 bases separated the two germline ends. This CDR3 comprises 14 residues. Germline-derived CDR1 and CDR2 are WNHNN and SYGVQD (reference sequence). The CDR3 loop is CASSPTASQETQYF. The CDR3 nucleotides read TGCGCCAGCAGCCCTACAGCGTCCCAAGAGACCCAGTACTTC.

V usage is TRBV25-1 and J usage is TRBJ2-3, with TRBD2 matching over 7 bases. This CDR3 contains 14 residues. Losses at the gene ends were 2 bases for V and 6 bases for J; bases not matched to a gene: 5. CDR1 is MGHDK and CDR2 is SYGVNS in the germline V gene. CDR3 DNA: TGTGCCAGCAGTGAAGAGACTAGCAGTGATACGCAGTATTTT. It encodes CASSEETSSDTQYF.

The chain combines TRBV18 with TRBJ2-7, with 10 bases lining up with TRBD2. CDR1 is KGHSH and CDR2 is LQKENI in the germline V gene. The CDR3 length is 14 residues. The junction had 2 bases not matched to a gene; V was cut back by 2 bases and J by 4 bases. This CDR3 is CASSPKLAGYEQYF. CDR3 DNA sequence: TGTGCCAGCTCACCAAAACTAGCGGGATACGAGCAGTACTTC. Combining the CDR3 with reference TRBV18 and TRBJ2-7 gives the whole variable domain NAGVMQNPRHLVRRRGQEARLRCSPMKGHSHVYWYRQLPEEGLKFMVYLQKENIIDESGMPKERFSAEFPKEGPSILRIQQVVRGDSAAYFCASSPKLAGYEQYFGPGTRLTVT.

The J gene is TRBJ2-3, the V gene TRBV6-2 or TRBV6-3; a weak D match, TRBD2 (6 bases). This CDR3 is 16 amino acids long. Germline V lookup: CDR1 MNHEY, CDR2 SVGEGT. V lost 4 bases to trimming and J lost 4 bases, with 18 bases between them. The CDR3 DNA reads as TGTGCCAGCAGTTCTTGGGGACTCTCTTCGTCAGATACGCAGTATTTT. It specifies CASSSWGLSSSDTQYF.

This CDR3 is CASSQDLGFRFF. The CDR3, as DNA: TGTGCCAGCAGCCAAGATCTCGGGTTCCGGTTCTTC. The chain carries TRBV14 and TRBJ2-1, with D unresolved. The germline gives CDR1 SGHDN, CDR2 FVKESK. Trimming stripped 0 bases from V and 15 bases from J, with 12 bases between. The CDR3 extends over 12 amino acids. Using reference TRBV14 and TRBJ2-1 for the parts outside the CDR3, the full variable domain is EAGVTQFPSHSVIEKGQTVTLRCDPISGHDNLYWYRRVMGKEIKFLLHFVKESKQDESGMPNNRFLAERTGGTYSTLKVQPAELEDSGVYFCASSQDLGFRFFGPGTRLTVL.

V is TRBV19 and J is TRBJ1-2, with 7 bases aligning to TRBD1. V lost 8 bases, J lost 2 bases, and 8 bases stayed unmatched. This CDR3 has 14 residues. The germline CDR1 and CDR2 sequences are LNHDA and SQIVND (reference sequence). The CDR3 coding sequence is TGTGCCAGTTCCCGGAAACAGGGGAACTATGGCTACACCTTC. Amino acid sequence: CASSRKQGNYGYTF.

The chain carries TRBV20-1 and TRBJ1-5; D perhaps matches TRBD1 (6 bases). CDR3 length: 15 residues. Looked up from germline, CDR1 is DFQATT and CDR2 is SNEGSKA (reference sequence). V lost 2 bases and J lost 3, with 14 bases in between. In DNA, the CDR3 is TGCAGTGCTAGAAAGGGCGCAGGGGACAATCAGCCCCAGCATTTT. Translating it yields CSARKGAGDNQPQHF.

CDR3 nucleotide sequence: TGCGCCAGCAGCTCCTCAGAGGGAGGGAGGTCGGAGACCCAGTACTTC. It encodes CASSSSEGGRSETQYF. The chain is built from TRBV5-1 and TRBJ2-5; 7 bases align to TRBD2. Trimming cost V 3 bases and J 5 bases; bases outside gene matches: 13. Germline CDR1 is SGHRS and CDR2 is YFSETQ. This CDR3 has 16 amino acids.

About this clonotype: The junction and the germline gene differ at one end; a read error may be behind it. The chain carries TRBV20-1 and TRBJ2-7; 7 bases agree with TRBD1. Germline-derived CDR1 and CDR2 are DFQATT and SNEGSKA (reference sequence). This CDR3 is built from 11 residues. DNA for the CDR3: TGCAGTCCTAGACAGGGCGGCGAGCAGTACTTC. It translates to CSPRQGGEQYF.

This clonotype came up a few times. The V and J genes are TRBV7-2 and TRBJ2-1, with D uncertain. Trimming stripped 1 base from V and 0 bases from J, with 4 bases between. Germline loops: CDR1 SGHTA, CDR2 FQGNSA. CDR3 size: 14 residues. In DNA, the CDR3 is TGTGCCAGCAGCTTAGTAATCTCCTACAATGAGCAGTTCTTC. Translated, it gives CASSLVISYNEQFF.

This clonotype appeared a few times. Written as DNA, the CDR3 is TGTGCCAGCAGTTTATCAGGGGGCACAGGTGGCTACACCTTC. Protein product: CASSLSGGTGGYTF. This chain uses TRBV12-3 or TRBV12-4 with TRBJ1-2; TRBD1 aligns across 8 bases. The CDR3 spans 14 residues. V lost 2 bases, J lost 7 bases, and 6 bases stayed unmatched.

This chain joins TRBV5-4 and TRBJ2-1; tentative D call: TRBD2 (5 bases). The CDR3 runs to 15 residues. Trimming removed 2 bases at V and 2 bases at J, with 11 bases between. CDR1 is SGHNT and CDR2 is YYREEE in the germline V gene (reference sequence). CDR3 sequence: CASSLAEPTYNEQFF. The CDR3 DNA sequence: TGTGCCAGCAGCTTAGCGGAGCCCACCTACAATGAGCAGTTCTTC.

V usage is TRBV5-1 and J usage is TRBJ2-2, with D hard to call. Germline CDR1 SGHRS, CDR2 YFSETQ. V was clipped by 0 bases and J by 1 base, with 16 bases between them. The CDR3 is 18 residues long. CDR3 loop: CASSLAGASGLNTGELFF. Written as DNA, the CDR3 is TGCGCCAGCAGCTTGGCGGGTGCCTCGGGTCTGAACACCGGGGAGCTGTTTTTT.